This is a list of T cell receptor beta chains from one sample in a study of T cells expressing NK-cell markers. For each CDR3 protein, TCRdb gives one entry from its re-call of the 5' RACE reads, without DNA. The sample has 350,000 to 450,000 distinct CDR3 sequences. Sequencing input: blood T cells: a sorted CD56 or NKG2C T cell subset, CD4+ or CD8+ T cells, or bulk PBMC T cells (not recorded which). All receptors come from a man between 18 and 69 years old in good health. Both conserved end residues are part of each CDR3. The order of the fields is J gene, V gene, CDR3 protein.

TRBJ1-5	TRBV12-3/TRBV12-4	CASSSPDSNQPQHF
TRBJ2-2	TRBV19	CASRSGGHTGELFF
TRBJ2-2	TRBV7-2	CASSLEGTYTGELFF
TRBJ2-7	TRBV3-1	CASSQGGAGPVYF
TRBJ2-3	TRBV3-1	CASSQAGIGYTQYF
TRBJ2-7	TRBV7-2	CASSSRTGEYEQYF
TRBJ2-7	TRBV7-6	CASSLESGGAWEQYF
TRBJ2-7	TRBV5-1	CASSLGPGPGYEQYF
TRBJ1-5	TRBV18	CASSPLSRPGVALRQPQHF
TRBJ2-1	TRBV28	CASSNKGFPGYNEQFF
TRBJ1-2	TRBV9	CASSVGQTHYGYTF
TRBJ2-5	TRBV20-1	CSARGGLAARGVEETQYF
TRBJ2-1	TRBV7-9	CASSLAGRDPPKQFF
TRBJ2-1	TRBV7-9	CASSTLRGDEQFF
TRBJ2-5	TRBV6-1	CAIKDRQGETQYF
TRBJ2-6	TRBV5-1	CASNRGTGANVLTF
TRBJ1-3	TRBV11-2	CASSPFIRNSGNTIYF
TRBJ1-2	TRBV5-1	CASSPVSGTTVNYGYTF
TRBJ2-1	TRBV6-1	CASSSDRGDYNEQFF
TRBJ2-2	TRBV4-1	CASSHTLTGRRTGELFF
TRBJ1-2	TRBV20-1	CSASHIQGSPLYGYTF
TRBJ2-7	TRBV20-1	CSAMGAGASYEQYF
TRBJ1-1	TRBV3-1	CASSSRQGAVTEAFF
TRBJ2-7	TRBV18	CASSRNREQGEQYF
TRBJ2-7	TRBV18	CASSGDPINSYEQYF
TRBJ2-3	TRBV7-3	CASSLSDLLVDTQYF
TRBJ1-6	TRBV2	CASKGALYSPLHF
TRBJ1-4	TRBV20-1	CSAPRSEKLFF
TRBJ2-7	TRBV7-7	CASSPGQDSYEQYF
TRBJ2-3	TRBV20-1	CSVPGQTRTDTQYF
TRBJ2-1	TRBV7-2	CASSYPGLAGGANEQFF
TRBJ2-3	TRBV7-6	CASSSRVGSGDTQYF
TRBJ2-7	TRBV28	CASSQDRAREGYF
TRBJ1-2	TRBV6-2/TRBV6-3	CASTHQGQGGRGYTF
TRBJ2-5	TRBV7-3	CASSLYGQGETQYF
TRBJ1-5	TRBV20-1	CSARLPLSNQPQHF
TRBJ2-1	TRBV12-5	CASGPSGSVTEQFF
TRBJ2-5	TRBV12-3/TRBV12-4	CASSLVASGGKETQYF
TRBJ1-2	TRBV29-1	CSVEDRASGGYTF
TRBJ2-5	TRBV7-6	CASSLGGKRGLETQYF
TRBJ2-7	TRBV6-1	CASSEGNYEQYF
TRBJ2-1	TRBV7-2	CASSSGTGGGDEQFF
TRBJ2-7	TRBV9	CASSVGQGAYEQYF
TRBJ1-3	TRBV12-3/TRBV12-4	CASTKGPNSGNTIYF
TRBJ1-6	TRBV6-1	CASSPSGTGYSPLHF
TRBJ2-3	TRBV20-1	CSASWRSRGDTQYF
TRBJ2-7	TRBV18	CASSQTQSGGLGDF
TRBJ2-5	TRBV4-2	CASSAIGASGLEETQYF
TRBJ1-5	TRBV5-3	CARSSSRQPQHF
TRBJ1-2	TRBV28	CASSFGGTPYGYTF
TRBJ1-6	TRBV5-4	CASSLVGFASPLHF
TRBJ2-7	TRBV20-1	CSAAGQDSYEQYF
TRBJ2-7	TRBV28	CASRARGGKYEQYF
TRBJ2-7	TRBV7-8	CASSLETVSSYEQYF
TRBJ1-3	TRBV12-3/TRBV12-4	CASSLELRASWDSGNTIYF